A selection of T cell receptor beta chains follows, all from one sample in a study of type 1 regulatory T cells. The antigens these receptors bind are not known. TCRdb processed the reads anew with MiXCR; each CDR3 protein has one entry. The table lists approximately 77,000 distinct CDR3 sequences, roughly 20% of them singletons. The sample consisted of cultured type 1 regulatory T (Tr1) cells, either the whole culture or a sorted fraction (not recorded which). The origin of the receptors is a human donor in good health. CDR3s include the opening cysteine and the closing phenylalanine or tryptophan. The D gene is left open where the match is weak. The size field is filled for only some rows; it gives once, few, many or a size class.

.	TRBV20-1	few	TRBJ2-7	CSAPRGWGLGYEQYF	TGCAGTGCTCCTCGCGGGTGGGGACTGGGGTACGAGCAGTACTTC
.	TRBV6-2/TRBV6-3	few	TRBJ1-5	CASSSGYREEPQHF	TGTGCCAGCAGTTCGGGGTATAGAGAGGAGCCCCAGCATTTT
.	TRBV20-1	once	TRBJ2-1	CSAVKLSNEQFF	TGCAGTGCCGTGAAGTTAAGCAATGAGCAGTTCTTC
.	TRBV29-1	few	TRBJ2-3	CSVNRATDTQYF	TGCAGCGTCAACAGGGCCACAGATACGCAGTATTTT
.	TRBV7-2	.	TRBJ1-1	CASSFGMNTEAFF	TGTGCCAGCAGCTTCGGCATGAACACTGAAGCTTTCTTT
TRBD2	TRBV7-2	many	TRBJ2-3	CASSLVGLAVTDTQYF	TGTGCCAGCAGCTTAGTTGGACTAGCGGTCACAGATACGCAGTATTTT
.	TRBV29-1	.	TRBJ1-1	CSGGDTNTEAFF	TGCAGCGGCGGGGACACCAACACTGAAGCTTTCTTT
.	TRBV30	.	TRBJ2-6	CACPGTSGANVLTF	TGTGCCTGCCCGGGAACCTCTGGGGCCAACGTCCTGACTTTC
.	TRBV6-5	.	TRBJ1-4	CASSRDRRNEKLFF	TGTGCCAGCAGCAGGGACCGTCGTAATGAAAAACTGTTTTTT
TRBD1	TRBV5-1	few	TRBJ2-2	CASSLMGQGTGELFF	TGCGCCAGCAGCTTGATGGGACAGGGGACCGGGGAGCTGTTTTTT
TRBD2	TRBV7-8	.	TRBJ2-7	CASRSSGSEQYF	TGTGCCAGCAGATCTAGCGGGAGCGAGCAGTACTTC
.	TRBV7-9	.	TRBJ1-6	CASSGGRTDNSPLHF	TGTGCCAGCAGCGGGGGACGGACCGATAATTCACCCCTCCACTTT
.	TRBV5-1	many	TRBJ2-7	CASSPRGTSYEQYF	TGCGCCAGCAGCCCCCGGGGCACTTCCTACGAGCAGTACTTC
.	TRBV29-1	medium-sized	TRBJ2-1	CSVGLSGSGNEQFF	TGCAGCGTTGGGCTCAGCGGCTCTGGTAATGAGCAGTTCTTC
.	TRBV20-1	.	TRBJ2-7	CSAGGDSSYEQYF	TGCAGTGCTGGCGGGGACAGTTCTTACGAGCAGTACTTC
TRBD2	TRBV6-2/TRBV6-3	.	TRBJ2-1	CASSHSGRALGEQFF	TGTGCCAGCAGTCATAGCGGGAGGGCCCTCGGTGAGCAGTTCTTC
TRBD2	TRBV5-5	.	TRBJ2-7	CASSFGRDYKQYF	TGTGCCAGCAGCTTCGGCAGGGACTACAAGCAGTACTTC
.	TRBV7-9	.	TRBJ2-1	CASSPRAGEGHLSGEQFF	TGTGCCAGCAGCCCCCGGGCGGGCGAGGGACACTTGAGCGGCGAGCAGTTCTTC
.	TRBV5-1	.	TRBJ2-1	CASSPPGALEEQFF	TGCGCCAGCAGCCCTCCGGGAGCTTTGGAGGAGCAGTTCTTC
.	TRBV5-6	few	TRBJ2-4	CASSQGPEGGIQYF	TGTGCCAGCAGCCAAGGACCCGAAGGGGGCATTCAGTACTTC
TRBD2	TRBV20-1	few	TRBJ2-4	CSANIPGGNIQYF	TGCAGTGCTAACATCCCGGGGGGGAACATTCAGTACTTC
.	TRBV25-1	.	TRBJ1-2	CASSEGGSYGYTF	TGTGCCAGCAGTGAAGGGGGCAGTTATGGCTACACCTTC
.	TRBV6-1	.	TRBJ2-7	CASSESSSYEQYF	TGTGCCAGCAGTGAGAGTAGCTCCTACGAGCAGTACTTC
.	TRBV7-3	few	TRBJ1-5	CASSPDWGFNQPQHF	TGTGCCAGCAGCCCGGATTGGGGGTTTAATCAGCCCCAGCATTTT
TRBD2	TRBV5-1	few	TRBJ2-1	CASSLISGPTSGRDNEQFF	TGCGCCAGCAGCTTAATAAGTGGGCCGACTAGCGGGAGGGATAATGAGCAGTTCTTC
.	TRBV6-2/TRBV6-3	many	TRBJ1-4	CASTPGRLNEKLFF	TGTGCCAGCACCCCGGGACGACTTAATGAAAAACTGTTTTTT
TRBD2	TRBV7-2	few	TRBJ2-7	CASSSIIGLGGEQYF	TGTGCCAGCAGCTCAATCATTGGACTAGGAGGCGAGCAGTACTTC
.	TRBV10-3	many	TRBJ2-5	CAIGSYQETQYF	TGTGCCATCGGGAGCTACCAAGAGACCCAGTACTTC
.	TRBV30	.	TRBJ1-1	CAWRRQLNTEAFF	TGTGCCTGGAGAAGACAGTTAAACACTGAAGCTTTCTTT
.	TRBV27	.	TRBJ1-2	CASSPVGRGYGYTF	TGTGCCAGCAGTCCCGTTGGGAGGGGCTATGGCTACACCTTC
TRBD1	TRBV5-1	many	TRBJ2-3	CASSPGQDTDTQYF	TGCGCCAGCAGCCCCGGACAGGACACAGATACGCAGTATTTT
.	TRBV2	few	TRBJ1-3	CASSEEGARGNTIYF	TGTGCCAGCAGTGAAGAGGGAGCCCGTGGAAACACCATATATTTT
TRBD2	TRBV27	.	TRBJ2-2	CASSFPGLAGGTGELFF	TGTGCCAGCAGTTTTCCCGGACTAGCGGGAGGTACCGGGGAGCTGTTTTTT
.	TRBV24-1	few	TRBJ2-1	CATSRQEYNEQFF	TGTGCCACCAGTCGACAGGAATACAATGAGCAGTTCTTC
.	TRBV18	few	TRBJ2-7	CASSPLSSYEQYF	TGTGCCAGCTCACCACTGAGCTCCTACGAGCAGTACTTC
.	TRBV7-3	few	TRBJ2-6	CASSLIGGSGANVLTF	TGTGCCAGCAGCTTAATTGGGGGGAGCGGGGCCAACGTCCTGACTTTC
TRBD1	TRBV7-2	.	TRBJ2-7	CASSSRDRVHEQYF	TGTGCCAGCAGCTCTCGGGACAGGGTACACGAGCAGTACTTC
.	TRBV6-5	.	TRBJ2-7	CASRAGTTGYDEQYF	TGTGCCAGCAGGGCCGGGACTACAGGGTACGACGAGCAGTACTTC